This T cell receptor beta chain originates from a study of beta chain features in type 1 diabetes. Study findings and constraints: Possibly, sequencing cDNA over-represented cells that had high TCR expression levels. More deletions and fewer insertions at VDJ junctions were found in patients with type 1 diabetes. Among all four CD4+ subsets, Type 1 diabetes patients had TCRB CDR3s that were moderately but significantly shorter.

A note on this clone: The target antigen is unknown.

All of the isolated RNA was reverse transcribed, so expressed TCRB transcripts were sequenced. It was found that naive, central memory and regulatory T cell samples averaged about 3.5 million reads. Assay used: immunoSEQ multiplex PCR; TCRdb lists only in-frame clones, some missing. The sample holds 350,000 to 400,000 clones, over 9.5% seen once. Sorting with CD45RO/CCR7/CD25/CD127/CD95/CD27 yielded naive, central memory, regulatory and stem-like memory CD4+ cells. This CDR3 is 15 amino acids long. Trimming removed 1 base at V and 4 bases at J, with 10 bases between. CDR1 and CDR2 from the germline V gene are KGHSH and LQKENI.

Sequences were obtained from naive CD4+ T cells from blood. V and J are TRBV18 and TRBJ2-2; the D is unclear. This TCR came from a woman aged 18-30 years with type 1 diabetes. In DNA, the CDR3 is TGTGCCAGCTCACCACTCGGCCAGGTCACCGGGGAGCTGTTTTTT. It is translated as CASSPLGQVTGELFF. Combining the CDR3 with reference TRBV18 and TRBJ2-2 gives the whole variable domain NAGVMQNPRHLVRRRGQEARLRCSPMKGHSHVYWYRQLPEEGLKFMVYLQKENIIDESGMPKERFSAEFPKEGPSILRIQQVVRGDSAAYFCASSPLGQVTGELFFGEGSRLTVL.